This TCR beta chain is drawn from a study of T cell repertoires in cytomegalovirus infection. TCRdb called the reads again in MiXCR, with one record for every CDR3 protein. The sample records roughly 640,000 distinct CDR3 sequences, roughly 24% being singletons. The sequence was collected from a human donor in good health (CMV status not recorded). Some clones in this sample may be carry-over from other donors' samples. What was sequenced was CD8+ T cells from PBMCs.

CDR3 sequence (DNA): TGTGCCAGCAGCCCCCGGGTCGGAGCTAGCACTGAAGCTTTCTTT. Translated: CASSPRVGASTEAFF. This sequence joins TRBV7-8 and TRBJ1-1, with D hard to call. V was pared by 5 bases and J by 4 bases, with 17 bases between. Germline CDR1 and CDR2: SGHVS and FQNEAQ. CDR3 length: 15 residues.